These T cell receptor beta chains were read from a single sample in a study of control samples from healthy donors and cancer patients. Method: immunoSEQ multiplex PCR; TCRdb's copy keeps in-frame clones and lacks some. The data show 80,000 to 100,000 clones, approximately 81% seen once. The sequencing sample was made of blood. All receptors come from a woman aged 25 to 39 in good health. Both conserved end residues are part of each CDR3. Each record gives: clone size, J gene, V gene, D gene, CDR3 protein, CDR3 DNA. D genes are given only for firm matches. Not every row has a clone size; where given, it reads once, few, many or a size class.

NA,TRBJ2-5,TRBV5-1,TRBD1,CASTVIGPGQGGETQYF,TGCGCCAGCACCGTAATAGGCCCCGGACAGGGGGGCGAGACCCAGTACTTC
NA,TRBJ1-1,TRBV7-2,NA,CASRRGGGMNTEAFF,TGTGCCAGCAGGCGGGGTGGCGGGATGAACACTGAAGCTTTCTTT
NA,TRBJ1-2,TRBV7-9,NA,CASSRDTYGYTF,TGTGCCAGCAGCCGTGACACCTATGGCTACACCTTC
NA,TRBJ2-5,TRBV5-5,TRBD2,CASSLVLAGEETQYF,TGTGCCAGCAGCTTGGTCCTAGCGGGGGAAGAGACCCAGTACTTC
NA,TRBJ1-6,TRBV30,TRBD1,CAWRQDRGNSPLHF,TGTGCCTGGAGGCAAGACAGGGGTAATTCACCCCTCCACTTT
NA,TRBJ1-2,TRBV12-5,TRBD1,CASGLVAPSTGDSYGYTF,TGTGCTAGTGGTTTGGTAGCCCCTTCGACAGGGGATTCATATGGCTACACCTTC
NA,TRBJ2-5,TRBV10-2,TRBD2,CATLSGAQETQYF,TGCGCCACCCTTAGCGGGGCCCAAGAGACCCAGTACTTC
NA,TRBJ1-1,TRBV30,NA,CAWSQDTEAFF,TGTGCCTGGAGTCAGGACACTGAAGCTTTCTTT
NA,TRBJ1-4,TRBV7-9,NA,CASSLDRATNEKLFF,TGTGCCAGCAGCTTAGACAGGGCGACTAATGAAAAACTGTTTTTT
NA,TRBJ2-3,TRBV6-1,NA,CASSDMDSTDTQYF,TGTGCCAGCAGTGATATGGATAGCACAGATACGCAGTATTTT
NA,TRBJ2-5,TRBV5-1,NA,CASSSGTEETQYF,TGCGCCAGCAGCTCAGGGACCGAAGAGACCCAGTACTTC
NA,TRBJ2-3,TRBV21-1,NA,CASSKQNSGTDTQYF,TGTGCCAGCAGCAAACAAAACTCAGGCACAGATACGCAGTATTTT
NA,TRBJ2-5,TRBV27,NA,CASSLVGLARETQYF,TGTGCCAGCAGTTTAGTAGGGCTAGCGAGAGAGACCCAGTACTTC
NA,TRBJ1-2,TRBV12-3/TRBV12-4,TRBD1,CASSPRGHYGYTF,TGTGCCAGCAGTCCCAGGGGGCATTATGGCTACACCTTC
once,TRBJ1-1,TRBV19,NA,CASSIAGGSEAFF,TGTGCCAGTAGTATTGCCGGGGGCTCTGAAGCTTTCTTT
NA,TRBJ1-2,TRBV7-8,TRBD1,CASSQQAGGPLVYGYTF,TGTGCCAGCAGCCAGCAGGCAGGGGGCCCCCTAGTCTATGGCTACACCTTC